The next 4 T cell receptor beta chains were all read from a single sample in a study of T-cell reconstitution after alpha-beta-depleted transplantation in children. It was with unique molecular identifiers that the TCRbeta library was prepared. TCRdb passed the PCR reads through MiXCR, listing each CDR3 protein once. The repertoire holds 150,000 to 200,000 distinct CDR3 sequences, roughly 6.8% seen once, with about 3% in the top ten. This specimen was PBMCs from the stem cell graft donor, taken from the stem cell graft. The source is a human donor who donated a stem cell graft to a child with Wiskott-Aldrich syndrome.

The CDR3 nucleotides are TGCAGTGCTATTATTGCGAAACTAGCGGGGGGGGGTGAGCAGTTCTTC. Its protein product is CSAIIAKLAGGGEQFF. The rearrangement links TRBV20-1 to TRBJ2-1, with TRBD2 matching over 13 bases. The CDR3 spans 16 residues. The V and J ends lost 4 bases and 9 bases, in that order; junction bases with no gene match: 12. Germline V gene data show CDR1 as DFQATT and CDR2 as SNEGSKA (reference sequence).

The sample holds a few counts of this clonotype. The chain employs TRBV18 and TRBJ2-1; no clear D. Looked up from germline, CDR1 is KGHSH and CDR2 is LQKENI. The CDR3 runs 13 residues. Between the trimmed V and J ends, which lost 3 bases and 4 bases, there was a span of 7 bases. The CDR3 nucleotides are TGTGCCAGCTCACCGTCCGTATACAATGAGCAGTTCTTC. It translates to CASSPSVYNEQFF.

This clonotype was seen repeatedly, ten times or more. CDR3 loop: CASSGTGVRDTQYF. CDR3 coding DNA: TGTGCCAGCAGCGGGACAGGGGTCAGGGATACGCAGTATTTT. The chain employs TRBV11-3 and TRBJ2-3; 10 nucleotides line up with TRBD1. In germline, CDR1 is SGHNT, CDR2 YENEEA. The CDR3 consists of 14 residues. V lost 5 bases and J lost 6; bases outside the gene matches: 5.

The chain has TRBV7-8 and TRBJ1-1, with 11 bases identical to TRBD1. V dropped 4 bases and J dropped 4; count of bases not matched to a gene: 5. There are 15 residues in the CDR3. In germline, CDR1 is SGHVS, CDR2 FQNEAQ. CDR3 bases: TGTGCCAGCAGCTCGACGGGGACAGGGGGCACTGAAGCTTTCTTT. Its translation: CASSSTGTGGTEAFF.